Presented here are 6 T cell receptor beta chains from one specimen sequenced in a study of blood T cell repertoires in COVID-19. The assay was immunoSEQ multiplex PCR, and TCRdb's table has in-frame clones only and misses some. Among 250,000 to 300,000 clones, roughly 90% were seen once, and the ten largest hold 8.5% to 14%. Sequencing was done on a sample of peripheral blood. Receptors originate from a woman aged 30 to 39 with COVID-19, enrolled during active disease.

The CDR3 is CASTSTGSYEQYF. CDR3 DNA sequence: TGTGCCAGTACCAGCACAGGGAGCTACGAGCAGTACTTC. The chain has TRBV19 and TRBJ2-7, with D tentatively TRBD1 (6 bases). The CDR3 spans 13 residues. Germline CDR1 LNHDA, CDR2 SQIVND (reference sequence). V was trimmed by 7 bases and J by 3 bases, leaving 13 bases between them.

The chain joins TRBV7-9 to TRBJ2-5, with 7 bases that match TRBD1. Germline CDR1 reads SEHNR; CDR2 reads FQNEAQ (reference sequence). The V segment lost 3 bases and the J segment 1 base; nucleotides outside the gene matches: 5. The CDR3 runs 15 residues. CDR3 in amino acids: CASSLDRSFQETQYF. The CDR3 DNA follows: TGTGCCAGCAGCTTGGACAGGAGCTTCCAAGAGACCCAGTACTTC. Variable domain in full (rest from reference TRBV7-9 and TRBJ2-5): DTGVSQNPRHKITKRGQNVTFRCDPISEHNRLYWYRQTLGQGPEFLTYFQNEAQLEKSRLLSDRFSAERPKGSFSTLEIQRTEQGDSAMYLCASSLDRSFQETQYFGPGTRLLVL.

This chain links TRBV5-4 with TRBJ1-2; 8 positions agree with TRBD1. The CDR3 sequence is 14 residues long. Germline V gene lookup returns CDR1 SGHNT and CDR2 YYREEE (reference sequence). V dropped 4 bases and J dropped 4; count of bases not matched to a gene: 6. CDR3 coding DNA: TGTGCCAGCAGCATAGGACAGGGCACCTATGGCTACACCTTC. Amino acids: CASSIGQGTYGYTF.

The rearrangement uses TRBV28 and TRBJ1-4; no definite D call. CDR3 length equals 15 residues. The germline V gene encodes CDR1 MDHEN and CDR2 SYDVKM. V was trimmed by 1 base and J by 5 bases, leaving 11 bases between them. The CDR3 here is CASSLSEIGNEKLFF. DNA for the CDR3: TGTGCCAGCAGTTTATCGGAAATCGGGAATGAAAAACTGTTTTTT. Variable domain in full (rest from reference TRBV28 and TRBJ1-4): DVKVTQSSRYLVKRTGEKVFLECVQDMDHENMFWYRQDPGLGLRLIYFSYDVKMKEKGDIPEGYSVSREKKERFSLILESASTNQTSMYLCASSLSEIGNEKLFFGSGTQLSVL.

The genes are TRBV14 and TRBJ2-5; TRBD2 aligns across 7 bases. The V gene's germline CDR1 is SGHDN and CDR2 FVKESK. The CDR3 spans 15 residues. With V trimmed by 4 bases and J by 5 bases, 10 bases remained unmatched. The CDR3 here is CASSLRGGSGETQYF. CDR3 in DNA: TGTGCCAGCAGCCTAAGGGGAGGGTCTGGGGAGACCCAGTACTTC.

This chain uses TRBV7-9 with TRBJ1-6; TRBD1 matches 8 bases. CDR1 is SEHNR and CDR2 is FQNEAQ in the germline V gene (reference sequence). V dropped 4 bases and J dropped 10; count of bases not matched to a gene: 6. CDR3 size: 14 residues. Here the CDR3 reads CASSSGGGGSPLHF. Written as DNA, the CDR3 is TGTGCCAGCAGCTCAGGGGGCGGTGGGTCACCCCTCCACTTT.